This T cell receptor (beta chain) was observed in a study of CXCR3-negative and CXCR3-positive naive CD8 T cells. Points from the study as a whole: Researchers report that CXCR3-positive naive cells carry more hydrophobic TRB CDR3s than CXCR3-negative naive cells. Naive cells that were CXCR3-negative or CXCR3-positive used TRBV-TRBJ genes alike, while memory cells diverged.

With regard to this clonotype: Its specificity is not known.

Researchers reported sorting every CD8+ T cell subset in triplicate, a few hundred thousand cells per sort. CD45RO-CCR7+CD27+CD95- defined naive CD8+ T cells. There are 16 residues in the CDR3. CDR1 and CDR2 from the germline V gene are SGHDT and YYEEEE. The authors made the TRB cDNA libraries by 5' RACE using UMI labels. Using the 5' RACE reads, TCRdb records one entry per CDR3 protein without DNA. The sample has 50,000 to 60,000 distinct CDR3 sequences. This sequence was found in a human donor in good health. Some clones in this sample may be carry-over from other donors' samples. The chain links TRBV5-6 to TRBJ2-1; lacking DNA, the TRBD2 call made by TCRdb goes unchecked. Sequenced material: naive CXCR3- CD8+ T cells from blood. Subset: CD45RO-CCR7+CD27+CD95- naive CD8+ T cells lacking CXCR3 (TNR3-). Here the CDR3 reads CASSLEALAVHNEQFF.